The entry below describes one T cell receptor beta chain. What antigen it recognizes has not been identified. Nothing much larger sits one base from this clone, and base qualities are not available. Participants in the prospective study were enrolled through a virtual design, were aged about 18 to 90 years, and lived in 24 United States geographic areas. In the prospective study, cohorts were assigned on the basis of participant-reported clinical history obtained from a screening survey and a study questionnaire. Mobile phlebotomists in the prospective study collected whole blood, serum and a nasopharyngeal or oropharyngeal swab from every participant. Additional blood draws and questionnaires over an approximately two-month period could optionally be provided by prospective study participants. Before DNA extraction, prospective study blood samples were shipped either frozen or at room temperature.

The CDR3 contains 12 residues, cysteine and phenylalanine counted. Solely the CDR3 DNA is kept, with 36 bases framed from the first base. A distance of 10 bases separates the germline ends of V and J, which lose 9 bases and 4 bases respectively. Sequences MDHEN (CDR1) and SYDVKM (CDR2) are obtained from the germline V gene. This sample is part of a study of blood T cell repertoires in COVID-19 (TCRdb year 2020). For the study in its entirety: Samples from collaborators originated in the United States, Italy and Spain and spanned both the acute and convalescent phases of COVID-19. The prospective study material was composed of cDNA or gDNA derived from T cells, B-cell-depleted T cells, or PBMCs. Where available, HLA class I and class II types were taken from metadata supplied by the sample provider and were not determined by assay-based typing. Deeply sampled blood TCRbeta repertoires from subjects exposed to, actively infected with, or recovered from COVID-19 were included in the dataset. The samples were drawn from the first 160 participants of the ongoing ImmuneRACE study and from over a thousand subjects provided by 6 global collaborators. Nearly every sample came with metadata listing a de-identified subject ID, COVID-19 status, age in years and sex. The repertoires were released in a freely available public database meant as a resource for research on the immune response to SARS-CoV-2. What the study reported, not specific to this receptor: The quantity of clinical and demographic metadata differed by source and by participant and was supplied without curation.

TCRbeta CDR3 regions were amplified from genomic DNA by means of the immunoSEQ Assay, a bias-controlled multiplex PCR. Turning to the authors' computational methods: Nucleated cell counts per sample were estimated from amplification of reference gene primers within the assay. Sequence reads were collapsed and filtered to measure the absolute abundance of every unique TCRbeta CDR3 rearrangement. For each sample, productive Simpson clonality was calculated by taking the square root of Simpson's diversity index across productive rearrangements. Held by TCRdb, this immuneACCESS table contains in-frame sequences only and omits some clones. Under half of the omission traces to an unresolved V gene where checked; the cause of the rest is unknown. That table supplies the V and J calls and clone size; D and trimming were determined from the DNA. For this sample the table gives around 220,000 clones, of which 65% to 85% were detected only once. Over 7% of the sample is in the top ten clones.

The receptor was derived from a woman in her thirties or forties with acute COVID-19. The rearrangement joined TRBV28 to TRBJ2-1; the D region possibly corresponds to TRBD2 (5 bases align). What was sequenced was PBMCs or T cells enriched from blood (not recorded which). The CDR3 protein sequence reads: CASKGGYNEQFF. The DNA sequence follows: TGTGCCAGTAAAGGCGGGTACAATGAGCAGTTCTTC.